Sequencing of this TCR beta chain was carried out in a study of blood T cell repertoires in COVID-19. In the study overall: Nucleic acid was either cDNA or gDNA, and it came from T cells, B-cell-depleted T cells, or PBMCs.

Trimming removed 3 bases from V and 9 bases from J, with 11 bases in between. The CDR3 runs to 12 residues. In the authors' methods: Amplifying reference gene primers gave estimates of nucleated cell counts. Libraries were prepared by immunoSEQ multiplex PCR; TCRdb keeps only in-frame clonotypes and omits some of them. V and J calls plus clone size are reproduced from that table; the DNA served to infer D and trimming. The table has under 150,000 clones, approximately 88% seen once; the top ten hold around 28%. The specimen sequenced was peripheral blood. V gene TRBV12-3 or TRBV12-4 combines with J gene TRBJ1-2, with a possible D match to TRBD1 (5 bases). The sequence was collected from a human donor in a cohort sampled during active COVID-19. CDR3 nucleotide sequence: TGTGCCAGCAGTTTCGGCAGGGCGAGCTACACCTTC. Protein product: CASSFGRASYTF.